The T cell receptor (beta chain) under discussion was sequenced for a study of blood T cell repertoires in COVID-19. Study as a whole: Sites across the United States, Italy and Spain contributed samples from acute and convalescent COVID-19. From T cells, B-cell-depleted T cells, or PBMCs came the material, which was cDNA or gDNA.

In the original analysis: Amplification with reference gene primers provided the estimates of nucleated cell counts. The table came from immunoSEQ multiplex PCR; TCRdb's copy has only in-frame clones and leaves some out. V, J and clone size are taken as reported in that table, and D and trimming were inferred from the DNA itself. The sample records over 250,000 clones, under 90% being singletons. Germline assignment: CDR1 SQVTM and CDR2 ANQGSEA. V was pared by 6 bases and J by 4 bases, with 18 bases between. This CDR3 contains 14 residues. Sequencing was carried out using peripheral blood. The chain joins TRBV29-1 to TRBJ1-2; the D is unclear. The TCR comes from a woman aged 45-65 years who had recovered from COVID-19. The CDR3 spells CSVGQAAASYGYTF. CDR3 DNA: TGCAGCGTGGGCCAAGCGGCGGCATCCTATGGCTACACCTTC. Together with reference TRBV29-1 and TRBJ1-2, the CDR3 gives the full variable domain: SAVISQKPSRDICQRGTSLTIQCQVDSQVTMMFWYRQQPGQSLTLIATANQGSEATYESGFVIDKFPISRPNLTFSTLTVSNMSPEDSSIYLCSVGQAAASYGYTFGSGTRLTVV.